The 27 T cell receptor beta chains in this list originate from one sample, sequenced in a study of Graves' ophthalmopathy and Graves' hyperthyroidism. Amplification of TCR beta CDR3 regions used RNA transcripts. Second-round multiplex PCR came after first-round RT-PCR with HTBI primers. TCRdb redid the calling of the multiplex PCR reads with MiXCR, one entry per CDR3 protein. The table lists about 550,000 distinct CDR3 sequences, 39% of them singletons. Sequences were obtained from peripheral blood or thyroid tissue (not recorded which). All receptors derive from an adult man with Graves' hyperthyroidism.

This chain uses TRBV29-1 with TRBJ2-5; a possible D gene is TRBD2 (6 bases). CDR3 size: 13 residues. V lost 6 bases to trimming and J lost 5 bases, with 16 bases between them. Germline loops: CDR1 SQVTM, CDR2 ANQGSEA. The CDR3 spells CSVLEGRRETQYF. The CDR3 DNA reads as TGCAGCGTGCTGGAGGGCCGTAGGGAGACCCAGTACTTC.

The CDR3 here is CASSPLNYEQYF. The CDR3 nucleotides are TGTGCCAGCAGCCCCCTAAACTACGAGCAGTACTTC. The chain joins TRBV7-9 to TRBJ2-7; D gene unclear. Per the germline V gene, CDR1 is SEHNR and CDR2 is FQNEAQ (reference sequence). V was pared by 5 bases and J by 3 bases, with 8 bases between. This CDR3 is built from 12 residues.

This clonotype was recorded once. Sequence at one end of the junction differs from germline and may be a read error. The chain recombines TRBV7-9 with TRBJ2-7, with 11 bases lining up with TRBD1. This CDR3 region has 15 residues. CDR1 is SEHNR, CDR2 FQNEAQ, per germline (reference sequence). The CDR3 DNA reads as TGTGCCAGCAGCCTAATCGGACAGGGGGCCTACGAGCAGAACTTC. It codes for CASSLIGQGAYEQNF.

There are many counts of this clonotype. V gene TRBV29-1 combines with J gene TRBJ2-3; D is ambiguous. V lost 5 bases, J lost 3 bases, and 15 bases lay in between. The CDR3 sequence is 14 residues long. Germline CDR1 is SQVTM and CDR2 is ANQGSEA. The CDR3 bases are TGCAGCGTTCCCCCCCATCAGGAGACAGATACGCAGTATTTT. This gives the protein CSVPPHQETDTQYF.

The chain links TRBV12-3 or TRBV12-4 to TRBJ1-2, with 8 bases that match TRBD1. This CDR3 spans 14 amino acids. V lost 3 bases and J lost 11; bases outside the gene matches: 11. Here the CDR3 DNA reads TGTGCCAGCAGTTTGGTACTCCAGGGGGCGAGTTACACCTTC. Protein product: CASSLVLQGASYTF.

This clonotype was observed at least ten times. V usage is TRBV20-1 and J usage is TRBJ2-5, with 7 bases lining up with TRBD2. CDR3 length equals 16 residues. V was pared by 0 bases and J by 5 bases, with 12 bases of the junction left unmatched. The V gene's germline CDR1 is DFQATT and CDR2 SNEGSKA (reference sequence). The DNA for the CDR3 is TGCAGTGCTAGAGATGGCCAAACTAGCGTAGCGGAGACCCAGTACTTC. It specifies CSARDGQTSVAETQYF.

This clonotype was observed a few times. The chain has TRBV29-1 and TRBJ2-7, with D possibly being TRBD1 (7 bases). CDR1 is SQVTM, CDR2 ANQGSEA, per germline. The V end was cut by 4 bases, the J end by 2 bases, with 15 bases between. This CDR3 spans 14 amino acids. CDR3 DNA: TGCAGCGTTGGGGTACCAGGGGGGACCTACGAGCAGTACTTC. Protein product: CSVGVPGGTYEQYF.

This clonotype has at least ten counts. The chain has TRBV9 and TRBJ1-2, with 7 bases aligning to TRBD1. V lost 3 bases, J lost 7 bases, and 12 bases stayed unmatched. CDR3 length: 15 residues. Germline V gene data show CDR1 as SGDLS and CDR2 as YYNGEE. The CDR3 sequence is CASSGQQGIYSGYTF. The CDR3, as DNA: TGTGCCAGCAGCGGCCAACAGGGGATTTACTCTGGCTACACCTTC.

J is TRBJ2-6 and V is TRBV2; 7 bases align to TRBD1. The CDR3 contains 17 residues. Trimming at V came to 7 bases and at J to 0 bases, leaving 9 bases not matched to a gene. CDR1 is SNHLY, CDR2 FYNNEI, per germline. The CDR3 DNA reads as TGTGCCAGCACCTCGGACAGGCTTGGCTCTGGGGCCAACGTCCTGACTTTC. Amino acids: CASTSDRLGSGANVLTF.

This clonotype appeared a few times. The V call is TRBV5-1, the J call TRBJ1-2, with a weak D call TRBD1 (5 bases). The CDR3 sequence is 17 residues long. Germline-derived CDR1 and CDR2 are SGHRS and YFSETQ. V lost 8 bases and J 0 bases, leaving 23 bases between the germline ends. CDR3 residues: CARLREPEGMANYGYTF. Written as DNA, the CDR3 is TGCGCCAGGCTAAGAGAACCGGAGGGGATGGCTAACTATGGCTACACCTTC. Using reference TRBV5-1 and TRBJ1-2 for the parts outside the CDR3, the full variable domain is KAGVTQTPRYLIKTRGQQVTLSCSPISGHRSVSWYQQTPGQGLQFLFEYFSETQRNKGNFPGRFSGRQFSNSRSEMNVSTLELGDSALYLCARLREPEGMANYGYTFGSGTRLTVV.

V and J are TRBV19 and TRBJ2-5; D might be TRBD1 (6 bases). V was trimmed by 9 bases and J by 5 bases, leaving 16 bases between them. This CDR3 comprises 13 residues. Germline CDR1 is LNHDA and CDR2 is SQIVND (reference sequence). CDR3 sequence reads: CASNRDGYETQYF. The CDR3 nucleotides are TGTGCCAGCAACAGGGATGGTTATGAGACCCAGTACTTC.

V gene TRBV2 combines with J gene TRBJ2-5; 12 bases are a match to TRBD2. Trimming took 6 bases from V and 7 from J; bases not matched to a gene: 12. The CDR3 is 16 residues long. Germline-derived CDR1 and CDR2 are SNHLY and FYNNEI. The CDR3, as DNA: TGTGCCAGCAGAAGATCGACTAGCGGGAGAATCGGGACCCAGTACTTC. Translating gives CASRRSTSGRIGTQYF.

This chain uses TRBV12-5 with TRBJ1-4; 11 bases map to TRBD1. Losses at the gene ends were 5 bases for V and 8 bases for J; bases not matched to a gene: 7. Germline V lookup: CDR1 LGHNT, CDR2 FRNRAP. The CDR3 is 15 residues long. The CDR3 region is CASGAGQGVREKLFF. Here the CDR3 DNA reads TGTGCTAGTGGTGCGGGACAGGGGGTACGCGAAAAACTGTTTTTT.

In this sample, this clonotype turned up many times. The chain combines TRBV15 with TRBJ2-5; a possible D gene is TRBD2 (5 bases). The CDR3 loop spans 19 amino acids. The germline V and J ends were trimmed by 0 bases and 0 bases, with 20 bases remaining between them. Germline lookup yields CDR1 LNHNV and CDR2 YYDKDF (reference sequence). This CDR3 reads CATSRDPLRSGPYQETQYF. CDR3 nucleotide sequence: TGTGCCACCAGCAGAGACCCCTTGAGGAGCGGTCCGTACCAAGAGACCCAGTACTTC.

This clonotype was observed at least ten times. The rearrangement links TRBV7-8 to TRBJ1-5; the D is unclear. Germline-derived CDR1 and CDR2 are SGHVS and FQNEAQ. The CDR3 runs to 17 residues. V lost 4 bases to trimming and J lost 3 bases, with 19 bases between them. As DNA, the CDR3 is TGTGCCAGCAGCTCCCAACGGGGATCCCTCCCCAATCAGCCCCAGCATTTT. It encodes CASSSQRGSLPNQPQHF.

This clonotype was seen many times. This chain joins TRBV12-3 or TRBV12-4 and TRBJ1-1; D unclear. The CDR3 is 14 residues long. The ends were cut back, 2 bases at V and 1 base at J, with 8 bases in the middle. The CDR3 loop reads CASSLWTANTEAFF. DNA for the CDR3: TGTGCCAGCAGTTTATGGACGGCGAACACTGAAGCTTTCTTT.

The chain uses TRBV20-1 and TRBJ1-1, with 7 bases matching TRBD1. The CDR3 length is 15 residues. After removal of 3 bases from V and 1 base from J, the junction contained 8 bases not matched to a gene. From germline, CDR1 is DFQATT and CDR2 SNEGSKA (reference sequence). This CDR3 is CSARGGGQTNTEAFF. Written as DNA, the CDR3 is TGCAGTGCTAGGGGGGGGGGACAGACGAACACTGAAGCTTTCTTT.

This clonotype occurred a few times. V usage is TRBV29-1 and J usage is TRBJ1-1; tentative D call: TRBD1 (5 bases). Germline V gene sequence: CDR1 SQVTM, CDR2 ANQGSEA. This CDR3 is 15 amino acids long. V gave up 3 bases and J gave up 2 bases, with 16 bases separating them. Here the CDR3 reads CSVDPRDAKNTEAFF. The CDR3, as DNA: TGCAGCGTTGACCCCCGGGACGCGAAAAACACTGAAGCTTTCTTT.

The V call is TRBV18, the J call TRBJ2-7; maybe TRBD2 (6 bases). There are 14 residues in the CDR3. From germline, CDR1 is KGHSH and CDR2 LQKENI. V was pared by 3 bases and J by 4 bases, with 13 bases between. CDR3 coding DNA: TGTGCCAGCTCACCCGTTGGAGGGAAGTACGAGCAGTACTTC. Amino acid sequence: CASSPVGGKYEQYF. Combining the CDR3 with reference TRBV18 and TRBJ2-7 gives the whole variable domain NAGVMQNPRHLVRRRGQEARLRCSPMKGHSHVYWYRQLPEEGLKFMVYLQKENIIDESGMPKERFSAEFPKEGPSILRIQQVVRGDSAAYFCASSPVGGKYEQYFGPGTRLTVT.

A word on this clonotype: With a much larger clone just one base away, this may be a read error. The chain couples TRBV6-5 to TRBJ2-7; a weak D match, TRBD1 (5 bases). Trimming removed 5 bases from V and 2 bases from J, with 13 bases in between. The CDR3 is 14 residues long. Germline V gives CDR1 MNHEY, CDR2 SVGAGI. The CDR3 protein is CASSVSETAYEQYF. The CDR3 DNA is TGTGCCAGCAGTGTATCCGAGACAGCCTACGAGCAGTACTTC.

This clonotype showed up just a few times. V usage is TRBV5-1 and J usage is TRBJ1-3; D is undetermined. CDR3 length: 16 amino acids. Germline CDR1 SGHRS, CDR2 YFSETQ. V was pared by 0 bases and J by 4 bases, with 14 bases between. CDR3 sequence reads: CASSLAGPQRGNTIYF. Here the CDR3 DNA reads TGCGCCAGCAGCTTGGCTGGGCCTCAAAGGGGAAACACCATATATTTT.

The chain links TRBV27 to TRBJ2-7; unclear D gene. The germline V and J ends were trimmed by 4 bases and 1 base, with 8 bases remaining between them. The germline CDR1 and CDR2 sequences are MNHEY and SMNVEV (reference sequence). The CDR3 has 13 residues. The CDR3 loop reads CASSWSGSYEQYF. The CDR3 coding sequence is TGTGCCAGCAGTTGGTCGGGTTCCTACGAGCAGTACTTC.

Details on this clonotype: The junction differs from germline at one of its ends, possibly a read error. Here the CDR3 reads CVSGPGILGYEQYF. CDR3 bases: TGTGTCAGCGGGCCCGGGATCCTGGGCTACGAGCAGTACTTC. V usage is TRBV6-5 and J usage is TRBJ2-7, with a possible D match to TRBD2 (6 bases). Germline CDR1 MNHEY, CDR2 SVGAGI. The CDR3 sequence is 14 residues long.

The J gene is TRBJ2-6, the V gene TRBV2; TRBD1 matches at 7 bases. V trimming: 11 bases; J trimming: 2 bases; junction bases outside the gene matches: 9. The CDR3 covers 15 residues. The germline CDR1 and CDR2 sequences are SNHLY and FYNNEI. The CDR3 nucleotides are TGTGCCCTCCGGGACAGAAGCACTGGGGCCAACGTCCTGACTTTC. Translated, it gives CALRDRSTGANVLTF.

In its sample, this clonotype was seen many times. The chain links TRBV12-5 to TRBJ2-5; 7 positions match TRBD2. V shed 8 bases, J shed 2 bases, and the junction held 8 bases outside the gene matches. The CDR3 sequence is 14 residues long. Germline V gene sequence: CDR1 LGHNT, CDR2 FRNRAP. In DNA form, the CDR3 reads TGTGCTAGTAACGCCGGGGGGTCGCAAGAGACCCAGTACTTC. This sequence encodes CASNAGGSQETQYF.

This chain connects TRBV2 to TRBJ2-7; 7 bases match TRBD1. The junction had 14 bases not matched to a gene; V was cut back by 4 bases and J by 5 bases. CDR3 length equals 16 residues. In germline, CDR1 is SNHLY, CDR2 FYNNEI. CDR3 in amino acids: CASSVSGGQLWDEQYF. The CDR3 DNA sequence: TGTGCCAGCAGTGTATCAGGGGGTCAGCTCTGGGACGAGCAGTACTTC.

This clonotype was seen at least ten times. The chain joins TRBV6-5 to TRBJ2-2, with D possibly being TRBD1 (7 bases). The CDR3 consists of 13 residues. CDR1 and CDR2 (germline): MNHEY, SVGAGI. V was shortened by 6 bases and J by 5 bases, with 10 bases between the two germline ends. DNA of the CDR3: TGTGCCAGCAGGGGGGGACAGACCGGGGAGCTGTTTTTT. Translation gives CASRGGQTGELFF.